The T cell receptor beta chain under discussion was sequenced for a study of T cells after yellow fever vaccination. Study-wide results and limits: A minor fraction of clonotypes spanned both CD4 and CD8 compartments. Reappearing after the booster were most of the clones from primary vaccination (about 96% CD4, around 90% CD8). Repertoires sorted by FACS could include abundant clonotypes that are contaminants from the bulk population.

Germline V gene data show CDR1 as SGHRS and CDR2 as YFSETQ. The ends were cut back, 0 bases at V and 4 bases at J, with 10 bases in the middle. CDR3 size: 14 residues. The sample holds many counts of this clonotype. The antigen is unknown. A process of 5'RACE template switching, which added a universal primer site and UMIs, was used to make TCR cDNA. TCRdb called the 5' RACE reads again in MiXCR, with one record for every CDR3 protein. The data hold about 160,000 distinct CDR3 sequences, with almost 7% observed a single time. This sequence was found in a man aged 18 to 29 who received the YFV17D yellow fever vaccine. The material was CD4+ T cells sorted from PBMCs, obtained less than 6 days after the first yellow fever vaccination. This rearrangement joins TRBV5-1 to TRBJ1-1; maybe TRBD1 (5 bases). The CDR3 here is CASSLEAGSTEAFF. In DNA, the CDR3 is TGCGCCAGCAGCTTGGAGGCAGGGAGCACTGAAGCTTTCTTT.